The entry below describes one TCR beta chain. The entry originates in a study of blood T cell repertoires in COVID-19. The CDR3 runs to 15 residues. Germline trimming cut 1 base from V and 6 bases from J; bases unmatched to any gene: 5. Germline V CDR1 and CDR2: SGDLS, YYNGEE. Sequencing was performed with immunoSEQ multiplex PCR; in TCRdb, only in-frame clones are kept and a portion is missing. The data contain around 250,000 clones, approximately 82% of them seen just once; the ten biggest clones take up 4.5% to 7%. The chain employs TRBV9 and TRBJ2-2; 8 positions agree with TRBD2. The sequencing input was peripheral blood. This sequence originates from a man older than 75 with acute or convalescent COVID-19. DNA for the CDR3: TGTGCCAGCAGCGTAAGGGTAGCGGGACCCGGGGAGCTGTTTTTT. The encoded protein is CASSVRVAGPGELFF. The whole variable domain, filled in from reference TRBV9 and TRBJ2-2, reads DSGVTQTPKHLITATGQRVTLRCSPRSGDLSVYWYQQSLDQGLQFLIQYYNGEERAKGNILERFSAQQFPDLHSELNLSSLELGDSALYFCASSVRVAGPGELFFGEGSRLTVL.